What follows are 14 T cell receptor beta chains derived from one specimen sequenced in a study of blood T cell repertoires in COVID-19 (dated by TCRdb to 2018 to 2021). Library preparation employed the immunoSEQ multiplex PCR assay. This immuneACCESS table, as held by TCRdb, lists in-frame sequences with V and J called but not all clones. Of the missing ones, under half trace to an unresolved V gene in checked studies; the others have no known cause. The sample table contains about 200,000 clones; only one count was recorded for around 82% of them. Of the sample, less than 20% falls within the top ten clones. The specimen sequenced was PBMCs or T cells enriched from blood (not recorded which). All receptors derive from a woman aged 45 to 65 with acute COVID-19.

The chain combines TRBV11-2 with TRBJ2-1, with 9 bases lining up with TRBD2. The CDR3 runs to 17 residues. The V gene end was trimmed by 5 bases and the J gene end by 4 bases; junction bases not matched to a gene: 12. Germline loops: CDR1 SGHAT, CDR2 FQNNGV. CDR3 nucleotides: TGTGCCAGCAGCACAAGCGGGGGGCCTCCCCCTTACAATGAGCAGTTCTTC. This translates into CASSTSGGPPPYNEQFF.

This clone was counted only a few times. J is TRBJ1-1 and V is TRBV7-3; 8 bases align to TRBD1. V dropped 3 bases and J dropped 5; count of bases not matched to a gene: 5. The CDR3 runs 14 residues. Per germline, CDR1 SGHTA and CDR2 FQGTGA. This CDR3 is CASSLTGVETEAFF. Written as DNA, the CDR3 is TGTGCCAGCAGCTTGACAGGGGTGGAAACTGAAGCTTTCTTT.

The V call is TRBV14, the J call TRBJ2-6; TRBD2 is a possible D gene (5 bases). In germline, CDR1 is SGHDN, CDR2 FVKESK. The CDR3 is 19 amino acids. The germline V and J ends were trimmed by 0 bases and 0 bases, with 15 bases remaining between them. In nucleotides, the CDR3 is TGTGCCAGCAGCCAAGAGGGAGCGGTAATGTACTCTGGGGCCAACGTCCTGACTTTC. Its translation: CASSQEGAVMYSGANVLTF.

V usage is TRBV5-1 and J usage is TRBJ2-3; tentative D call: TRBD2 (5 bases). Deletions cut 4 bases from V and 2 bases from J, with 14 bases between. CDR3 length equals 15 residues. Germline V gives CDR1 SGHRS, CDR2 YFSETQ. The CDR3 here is CASSPGGSATDTQYF. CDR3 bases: TGCGCCAGCAGCCCCGGTGGTAGCGCCACAGATACGCAGTATTTT.

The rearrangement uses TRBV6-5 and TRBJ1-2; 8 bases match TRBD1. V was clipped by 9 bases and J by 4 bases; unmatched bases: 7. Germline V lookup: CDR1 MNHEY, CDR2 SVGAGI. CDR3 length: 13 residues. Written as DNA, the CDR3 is TGTGCCAGTGCAGGGGGCGTGGGCTATGGCTACACCTTC. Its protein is CASAGGVGYGYTF.

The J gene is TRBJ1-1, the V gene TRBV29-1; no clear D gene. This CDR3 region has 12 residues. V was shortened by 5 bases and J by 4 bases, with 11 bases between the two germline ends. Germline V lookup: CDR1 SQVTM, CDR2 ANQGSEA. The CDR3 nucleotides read TGCAGCGTTTGGCGGGCGGTCACTGAAGCTTTCTTT. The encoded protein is CSVWRAVTEAFF.

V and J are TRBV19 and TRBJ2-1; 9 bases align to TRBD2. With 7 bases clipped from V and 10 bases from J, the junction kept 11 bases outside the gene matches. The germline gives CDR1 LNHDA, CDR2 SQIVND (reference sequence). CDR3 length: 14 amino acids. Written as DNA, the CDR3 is TGTGCCAGTATCTCGGGACTAGCAGGAAGGGAGCAGTTCTTC. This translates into CASISGLAGREQFF.

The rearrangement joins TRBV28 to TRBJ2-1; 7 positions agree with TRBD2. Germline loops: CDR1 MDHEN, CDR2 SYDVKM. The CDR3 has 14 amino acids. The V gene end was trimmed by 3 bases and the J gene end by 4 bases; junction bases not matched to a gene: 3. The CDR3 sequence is CASSFRDYYNEQFF. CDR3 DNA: TGTGCCAGCAGTTTCCGGGACTATTACAATGAGCAGTTCTTC.

The CDR3 is CASSIPGALYEQYV. Here the CDR3 DNA reads TGTGCCAGTAGTATTCCAGGGGCCCTCTACGAGCAGTACGTC. The V gene is TRBV19, the J gene TRBJ2-7, with D perhaps TRBD1 (6 bases). The CDR3 consists of 14 residues. Germline CDR1 and CDR2: LNHDA and SQIVND (reference sequence). V lost 3 bases and J 3 bases, leaving 12 bases between the germline ends.

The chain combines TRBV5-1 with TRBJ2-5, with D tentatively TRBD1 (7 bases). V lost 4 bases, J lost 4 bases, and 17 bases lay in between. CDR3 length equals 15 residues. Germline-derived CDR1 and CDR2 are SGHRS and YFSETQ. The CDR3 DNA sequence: TGCGCCAGCAGCGGGAACAGGGGCGGGGTAGAGACCCAGTACTTC. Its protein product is CASSGNRGGVETQYF.

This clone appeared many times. Here the CDR3 DNA reads TGCGCCAGCAGTGCCAGCAGGGGGGATCAGCCCCAGCATTTT. This translates into CASSASRGDQPQHF. The chain carries TRBV10-1 and TRBJ1-5; 7 bases fit TRBD1. Germline CDR1 reads WNHNN; CDR2 reads SYGVQD (reference sequence). The trim removed 4 bases at V and 5 bases at J, leaving 5 bases unmatched. This CDR3 spans 14 amino acids.

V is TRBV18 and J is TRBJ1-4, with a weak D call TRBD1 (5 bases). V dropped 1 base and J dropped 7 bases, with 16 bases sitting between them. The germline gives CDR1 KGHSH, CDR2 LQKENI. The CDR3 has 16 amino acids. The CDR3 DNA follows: TGTGCCAGCTCACCACGGGGTGGAGGGGATATTGAAAAACTGTTTTTT. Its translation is CASSPRGGGDIEKLFF. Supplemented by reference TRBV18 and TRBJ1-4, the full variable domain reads NAGVMQNPRHLVRRRGQEARLRCSPMKGHSHVYWYRQLPEEGLKFMVYLQKENIIDESGMPKERFSAEFPKEGPSILRIQQVVRGDSAAYFCASSPRGGGDIEKLFFGSGTQLSVL.

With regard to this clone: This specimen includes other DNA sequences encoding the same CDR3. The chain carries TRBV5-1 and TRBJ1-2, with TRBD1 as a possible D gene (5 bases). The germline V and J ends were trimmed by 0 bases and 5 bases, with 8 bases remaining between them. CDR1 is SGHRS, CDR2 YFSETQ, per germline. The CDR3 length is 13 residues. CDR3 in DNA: TGCGCCAGCAGCTTGGGACAGTCTTATGGCTACACCTTC. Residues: CASSLGQSYGYTF.

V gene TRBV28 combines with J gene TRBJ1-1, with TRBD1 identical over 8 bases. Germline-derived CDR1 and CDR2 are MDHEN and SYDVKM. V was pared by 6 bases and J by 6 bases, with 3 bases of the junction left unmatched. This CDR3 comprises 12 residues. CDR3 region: CASRDRVAEAFF. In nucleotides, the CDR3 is TGTGCCAGCAGGGACAGGGTAGCTGAAGCTTTCTTT.